The sequence of this T cell receptor (beta chain) was determined in a study of early T cells in non-severe SARS-CoV-2 infection (dated by TCRdb to the early 2020s). A note on the overall study: Because TCR sequencing relied on bulk RNA taken from unsorted whole blood, pairing of alpha and beta chains was not possible.

Libraries were made using 5' RACE. The sample was run on a NextSeq 500. Unique molecular identifiers were attached to individual cDNA molecules in the TCR library protocol so that sequencing error and PCR bias could be corrected. Sequencing covered both TCR alpha and beta chains, and within each sample the abundances of alpha and beta sequences were tightly co-correlated. Per the authors' processing: Decombinator V4 was used to perform V gene, J gene and CDR3 annotation of TCR sequences. TCRs were defined as expanded if a significant change between any two time points was detected under a Poisson model with p below 0.0001. Abundances of TCRs were expressed as counts per million after normalisation to the total number of TCRs sequenced in each sample. MAIT TCRs were defined by TRAV1-2 paired with TRAJ12, TRAJ20 or TRAJ33, and iNKT TCRs by TRAV10 paired with TRAJ18. VDJdb, accessed 1 November 2021, was searched for CMV, EBV and SARS-CoV-2 annotated TCRs, with TCRs annotated for multiple antigens excluded. The public reads were reanalyzed by TCRdb: fastp trimming at Q25, MiXCR alignment, in-frame beta chains only. Duplicate CDR3 protein sequences are folded into a single record with the most common DNA and genes. These V and J calls are TCRdb output, not the study's own analysis. The sample table shows about 49,000 distinct CDR3 sequences, and around 4.6% are seen once. The ten largest clones represent around 6% of the sample.

This clonotype was recorded many times. Its target antigen remains unknown. Nothing much larger sits one base from this clone, and base qualities are not available. The study at large found these results: VDJdb matching was skewed toward anti-spike CD8 responses and likely underestimated virus-specific expansions, missing private and CD4 specificities.

The germline V gene gives CDR1 as LGHNA and CDR2 as YNFKEQ. The junction shows trimming of 4 bases on V and 6 bases on J, and the gene matches do not reach 11 bases of it. The CDR3 holds 15 amino acids from the cysteine to the phenylalanine. Solely the CDR3 DNA is kept, with 45 bases framed from the first base. The study was a case-control design nested within a healthcare worker cohort in London, UK, with weekly nasopharyngeal swab PCR tests and blood sampling. Healthcare workers were recruited between 23 and 31 March 2020, during the week of the UK lockdown, and were followed weekly for up to about 15 weeks.

Sequencing used whole blood. The V and J genes are TRBV4-2 and TRBJ2-7, with 8 bases in between that match TRBD2. The clonotype comes from an adult who was a healthcare worker with PCR-confirmed SARS-CoV-2 infection or an uninfected control (not recorded which). At the DNA level, the sequence is TGTGCCAGCAGCCCTCAGACTAGCGCCACGTTCGAGCAGTACTTC. It encodes CASSPQTSATFEQYF.